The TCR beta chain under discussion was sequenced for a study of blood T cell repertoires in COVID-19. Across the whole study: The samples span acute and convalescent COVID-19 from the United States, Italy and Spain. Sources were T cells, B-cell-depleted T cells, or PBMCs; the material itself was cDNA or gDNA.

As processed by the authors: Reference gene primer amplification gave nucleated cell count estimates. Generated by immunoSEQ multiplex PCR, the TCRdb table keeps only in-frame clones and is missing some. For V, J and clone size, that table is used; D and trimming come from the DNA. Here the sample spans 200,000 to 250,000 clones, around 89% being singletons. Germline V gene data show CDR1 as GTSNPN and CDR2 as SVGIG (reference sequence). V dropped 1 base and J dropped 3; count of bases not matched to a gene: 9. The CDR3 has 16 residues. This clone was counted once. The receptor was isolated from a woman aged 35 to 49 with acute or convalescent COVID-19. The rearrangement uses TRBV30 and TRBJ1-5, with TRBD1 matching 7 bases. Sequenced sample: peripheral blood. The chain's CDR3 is CAWSEKPGGSNQPQHF. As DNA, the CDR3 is TGTGCCTGGAGTGAGAAACCAGGGGGGTCCAATCAGCCCCAGCATTTT.